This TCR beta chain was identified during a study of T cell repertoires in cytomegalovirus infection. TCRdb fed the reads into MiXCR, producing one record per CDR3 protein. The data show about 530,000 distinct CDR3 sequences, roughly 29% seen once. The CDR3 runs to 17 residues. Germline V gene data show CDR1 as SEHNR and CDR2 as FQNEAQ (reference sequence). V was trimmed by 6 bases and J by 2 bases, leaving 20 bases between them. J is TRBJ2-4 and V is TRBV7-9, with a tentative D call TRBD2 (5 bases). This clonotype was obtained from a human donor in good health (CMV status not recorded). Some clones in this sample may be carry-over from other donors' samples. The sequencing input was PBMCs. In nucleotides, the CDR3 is TGTGCCAGCAGTCCCGACTACGGACGGAATTCCAAAAACATTCAGTACTTC. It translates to CASSPDYGRNSKNIQYF. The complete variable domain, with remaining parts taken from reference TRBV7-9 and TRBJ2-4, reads DTGVSQNPRHKITKRGQNVTFRCDPISEHNRLYWYRQTLGQGPEFLTYFQNEAQLEKSRLLSDRFSAERPKGSFSTLEIQRTEQGDSAMYLCASSPDYGRNSKNIQYFGAGTRLSVL.